This TCR beta chain was documented in a study of cytomegalovirus exposure and HLA in healthy donors (dated by TCRdb to about 2017). Regarding the research as a whole: An earlier analysis of approximately 600 of the donors reported approximately 300 Gb of sequence data and 100 million to 140 million unique TCR beta sequences from 150 million to 200 million T cells. An early release that covered fewer than 750 HLA-typed donors contained 250 to 350 gigabases of sequencing data and 75 million to 100 million unique TCR sequences. Rather than drawing on any new phenotypic data, the later analysis identified candidate immune exposures from TCR beta sequences and the way those sequences occurred across donors. Every discovery cohort repertoire had been produced on one sequencing platform. To predict cytomegalovirus infection status, the study brought together high-throughput TCR immunosequencing, statistical association of individual TCRs with disease status, and machine learning. Along with the approximately 700-subject first cohort, a separate validation cohort of over 90 different subjects was used. Donor age, sex, ethnicity and CMV serostatus were collected together with the repertoire data. A later genetic analysis used genome-wide SNP genotypes for about three fifths of the 666 donors, treating that subset as a discovery cohort. Across approximately 420 genotyped donors of the cohort, an average of roughly 250,000 unique TCR beta nucleotide sequences per donor were sequenced, and roughly a sixth of those sequences were non-productive. A handful of DR-DQ haplotypes were handled as single units for association and clustering because linkage in the cohort was strong. The study used immunosequencing to profile the T cell repertoires of approximately 690 subjects and linked those repertoires to cytomegalovirus serostatus. Typing coverage differed by locus: A, B, C, DRB1 and DQB1 were typed in roughly 629-640 donors, DQA1 in approximately 520, DPA1 in 600 to 610, and DPB1 in 472. The study aimed to test whether cataloging public T cell receptors could reveal signatures of past pathogen exposure. Of the approximately 400 genotyped donors, roughly 80% were placed in the genetic ancestry cluster associated with self-reported Caucasian donors. Both class I and class II loci were covered by HLA typing, at four-digit resolution. To study patterns of TCR occurrence, a later analysis re-analyzed previously published TCR beta repertoires from 666 donors and added high-resolution HLA genotyping. In an earlier analysis of roughly 600 of the donors, high-throughput TCR beta sequencing was used to judge whether each TCR beta V gene segment behaved as functional or pseudogenic.

The full study reports these points: A further reported finding was that TCR beta sequences accurately predicted the HLA-A and HLA-B alleles for most subjects in the first cohort. The study gave a list of roughly 150 TCR beta chains associated with cytomegalovirus. Most CMV-associated TCR beta chains appeared to be HLA-restricted in a later analysis, and the HLA associations seemed to be driven largely by CMV exposure. While some public TCRs were present in many individuals, most TCR sequences turned up only very rarely across donors. An association between a missense DCLRE1C variant and V-gene and J-gene trimming of TCR beta chains was found in a later genetic analysis and replicated in an independent cohort. A group of highly shared sequence variants was considered likely to be a technical artifact of the sequencing pipeline. Because counts were too low, roughly 17 rarely observed V segments, including chromosome 9 orphons, were left out of the earlier analysis of several hundred of the donors. Broadly in line with IMGT annotations, most TCR beta V segments showed up in productive rearrangements about 90% or about 30% of the time in an earlier analysis of about 500 of the donors. According to the authors, the approach could potentially be generalized to other disease states and immunological phenotypes. In vitro tests confirmed that a few of the cytomegalovirus-associated TCR beta chains recognize cytomegalovirus antigens. In both the original and validation cohorts, the classifier was reported to diagnose cytomegalovirus status with high specificity and sensitivity. In a later analysis, HLA-associated TCR beta chains showed more clonal expansion and lower generation probabilities than non-associated chains that were equally common. According to a later analysis, TCR association rates differed among HLA loci, with DRB1 alleles showing the most associated TCRs and HLA-C alleles showing the fewest. In a later analysis, several top co-occurrence clusters were reported to appear linked to parvovirus B19, influenza, CMV and Epstein-Barr virus. The cohort was sequenced for TCR beta chains only, and without alpha or paired-chain data the features that could be detected were limited. When HLA alleles, especially DR and DQ, strongly co-occurred, TCR associations were difficult to assign to individual alleles. The presence/absence analyses assumed that sequencing depth was roughly uniform across donors, and that assumption may not be true. HLA typing was unavailable for some donors at each locus, so association tests used only the typed subset. Correlated functional status among segregating V segments might reflect linkage disequilibrium, but an unknown experimental factor could not be ruled out. Immune exposure information for the cohort was limited to CMV serostatus. At a false discovery rate of 0.05, a later analysis linked about 16,000 TCR beta sequences to specific HLA alleles. In a later genetic analysis, fewer N-insertions in productive TCRs were reported among donors in an Asian-associated ancestry cluster than the approximately 670-donor mean.

Library creation used the immunoSEQ multiplex PCR assay. For the multiplex PCR, a mixture combining 60 forward primers for TCR Vbeta segments and 13 reverse primers for TCR Jbeta segments was used. A multiplex PCR assay on genomic DNA amplified the CDR3 region of rearranged TCR beta genes. The Illumina HiSeq System was used to sequence the amplified TCR beta libraries as 87-base-pair reads. The study's own analysis went as follows. A later analysis counted around 72 million unique TCR beta chains across the 550 to 750 repertoires, and some 12 million of these chains were shared by at least two donors. Raw reads were error-corrected and collapsed into unique sequences with a nearest-neighbor algorithm that merged closely related sequences to remove PCR and sequencing errors. CDR3 sequences were aligned to IMGT reference sequences to assign V, D and J gene segments. Each retained sequence needed at least a six-nucleotide match to both a V gene segment and a J gene segment. Rearrangements were called productive when the CDR3 lacked stop codons and stayed in frame with V and J; all others were non-productive. CDR3 was defined by IMGT convention, running from the second conserved V-encoded cysteine to the conserved J-encoded phenylalanine. The earlier analysis of 587 of the donors excluded any sequence lacking an unambiguous match to a single V gene segment. In an earlier analysis of several hundred of the donors, V segments were called functional above 56.7% productive rearrangements and were called segregating when the between-donor standard deviation exceeded 5%. A statistical classification framework was built for diagnosing cytomegalovirus status from the catalog of TCR beta chain sequences. In a later analysis, TCR nucleotide sequences were compared against IMGT/GENE-DB human TR gene sequences so that V and J genes could be assigned. A later analysis assigned CDR3 sequences and most-parsimonious VDJ recombination scenarios with the TCRdist pipeline. A later analysis defined each TCR beta chain by its CDR3 amino acid sequence plus V-gene family, and excluded reads lacking a unique V-gene family. A later analysis removed 592 highly shared, low-generation-probability nucleotide sequences to deal with suspected cross-contamination and a sequencing artifact. In a later analysis, a clonal expansion index was calculated for each public chain from normalized within-repertoire ranks of inferred template counts. In a later analysis, generation probabilities were computed with a VDJ recombination model fitted to out-of-frame rearrangements, and the resulting probabilities were checked against IGoR. A later analysis scored TCR-TCR, TCR-HLA and TCR-CMV co-occurrence with hypergeometric tests, applying a repertoire-size bias correction to TCR pairs. In a later analysis, false discovery rates were estimated by permuting HLA or CMV assignments 20 times. In a later analysis, co-occurring TCRs were grouped with DBSCAN, and TCRdist sequence similarity was added when clustering was performed within HLA-allele-positive subsets. Repertoires with fewer than 30,000 or more than 120,000 public chains were left out of co-occurrence clustering, as were about 5 repertoires with anomalous nucleotide sharing. Held by TCRdb, this immuneACCESS table contains in-frame sequences only and omits some clones. Under half of the omission traces to an unresolved V gene where checked; the cause of the rest is unknown. Clone size and V and J calls were adopted from that table, with D and trimming inferred from the DNA. In this sample the table shows 70,000 to 90,000 clones, roughly 75% of which occur a single time. The ten most abundant clones make up more than 3.5% of the sample.

This clone appeared a few times. No cognate antigen has been identified for it. No much larger clone exists at a distance of one base, and base qualities are not known. The cohort comprised 710 or so healthy bone marrow donors. All cohort members were sampled while nominally healthy, although unrecorded immune exposures were likely present. The donor was CMV seronegative and belonged to the group of over 300 seronegative cohort members. Each donor provided a peripheral blood sample, and peripheral blood mononuclear cells were used for TCR beta sequencing. Genomic DNA was extracted from the blood cell samples with the Qiagen DNeasy Blood Extraction Kit. This clonotype originated in a man in his 60s in good health and CMV-seronegative. The material sequenced was PBMCs.

The CDR3 region: CASLRYRDSNQPQHF. The nucleotides are TGTGCCAGCCTACGTTACCGGGACAGTAATCAGCCCCAGCATTTT. The V gene is TRBV6-1 and the J gene is TRBJ1-5, and 7 junction bases match TRBD1. CDR1 is given as MNHNS and CDR2 as SASEGT, both from the germline V gene. V and J are trimmed by 8 bases and 4 bases, and the gene matches miss 11 bases of the junction. Including cysteine and phenylalanine, the CDR3 has 15 amino acids. The retained sequence is limited to the CDR3, 45 bases, with the frame set at the first base.